A selection of T cell receptor beta chains follows, all from one sample in a study of shared clonotypes between healthy human individuals. The method was immunoSEQ multiplex PCR; TCRdb's version includes in-frame clones alone and lacks a portion of them. The sample includes some 1.5 million clones, around 97% seen only once; the top ten take about 1.2%. Sample: naive CD4+ T cells sorted from blood. The receptor set was obtained from a man in his thirties or forties in good health. CDR3s include the opening cysteine and the closing phenylalanine or tryptophan. The order of the fields is D gene, CDR3 length, clone size, J gene, V gene, CDR3 protein, CDR3 DNA. A D gene is named only where the DNA matches it firmly. Size is stated for part of the rows, as once, few or many counts, or as a class when the clone is expanded.

>TRBD2|14|-|TRBJ2-7|TRBV28
CASSLVAGAYEQYF
TGTGCCAGCAGTTTAGTAGCGGGAGCCTACGAGCAGTACTTC
>-|15|-|TRBJ2-7|TRBV6-5
CASSYSPQDSYEQYF
TGTGCCAGCAGTTACTCCCCTCAGGACTCCTACGAGCAGTACTTC
>-|15|-|TRBJ1-4|TRBV7-6
CASSLALRINEKLFF
TGTGCCAGCAGCTTAGCGTTGCGGATTAATGAAAAACTGTTTTTT
>-|16|-|TRBJ1-6|TRBV5-1
CASSLELGGDLPPLHF
TGCGCCAGCAGCTTGGAACTGGGCGGGGATTTACCACCCCTCCACTTT
>-|15|-|TRBJ2-1|TRBV5-4
CASSFEVNRYNEQFF
TGTGCCAGCAGTTTCGAGGTGAACAGATACAATGAGCAGTTCTTC
>-|16|-|TRBJ2-1|TRBV10-3
CAISGIADYSYNEQFF
TGTGCCATCAGTGGGATAGCGGACTACTCCTACAATGAGCAGTTCTTC
>TRBD2|17|-|TRBJ2-2|TRBV28
CASSLFGGGLDTGELFF
TGTGCCAGCAGTTTATTTGGGGGAGGGCTAGACACCGGGGAGCTGTTTTTT
>TRBD2|16|-|TRBJ2-1|TRBV19
CASSTPTSGPYNEQFF
TGTGCCAGTAGTACCCCAACTAGCGGGCCCTACAATGAGCAGTTCTTC
>TRBD2|13|-|TRBJ2-5|TRBV28
CASQDSGRGTQYF
TGTGCCAGCCAGGACTCGGGGAGGGGGACCCAGTACTTC
>TRBD1|16|-|TRBJ1-3|TRBV13
CASGGRGKRSGNTIYF
TGTGCCAGCGGCGGCAGGGGGAAACGCTCTGGAAACACCATATATTTT
>-|16|-|TRBJ2-1|TRBV21-1
CASSKEGTGSYNEQFF
TGTGCCAGCAGCAAAGAGGGGACAGGATCCTACAATGAGCAGTTCTTC
>-|14|-|TRBJ2-3|TRBV5-4
CASSLEGGTDTQYF
TGTGCCAGCAGCTTGGAAGGGGGCACAGATACGCAGTATTTT
>-|14|-|TRBJ1-1|TRBV28
CASRVISMNTEAFF
TGTGCCAGCAGGGTAATAAGCATGAACACTGAAGCTTTCTTT
>-|13|-|TRBJ1-5|TRBV6-5
CASSYDRYQPQHF
TGTGCCAGCAGTTATGACAGATATCAGCCCCAGCATTTT
>TRBD2|14|-|TRBJ2-1|TRBV4-1
CASSQPAGRNEQFF
TGCGCCAGCAGCCAACCAGCGGGACGCAATGAGCAGTTCTTC
>-|15|-|TRBJ2-1|TRBV19
CASSIVTGFHNEQFF
TGTGCCAGTAGTATAGTTACGGGGTTCCACAATGAGCAGTTCTTC
>-|14|once|TRBJ2-1|TRBV7-2
CASSLGQNYNEQFF
TGTGCCAGCAGCCTGGGACAAAACTACAATGAGCAGTTCTTC
>TRBD2|15|-|TRBJ2-7|TRBV29-1
CSVEGLRTSGTGQYF
TGCAGCGTTGAAGGACTCCGGACTAGCGGGACGGGGCAGTACTTC
>TRBD1|14|-|TRBJ1-3|TRBV5-1
CASKTGVKGNTIYF
TGCGCCAGCAAGACAGGGGTGAAGGGAAACACCATATATTTT
>TRBD1|15|-|TRBJ2-1|TRBV5-6
CASSFRDRVRNEQFF
TGTGCCAGCAGCTTCCGGGACAGGGTGAGGAATGAGCAGTTCTTC
>-|16|once|TRBJ2-1|TRBV5-6
CASTRWGRVAYNEQFF
TGTGCCAGCACCAGGTGGGGGCGGGTCGCATACAATGAGCAGTTCTTC
>-|12|-|TRBJ2-7|TRBV7-9
CASSKLVLEQYF
TGTGCCAGCAGCAAACTAGTACTTGAGCAGTACTTC
>-|13|-|TRBJ1-1|TRBV28
CASSLRVPNEAFF
TGTGCCAGCAGTTTAAGAGTCCCGAATGAAGCTTTCTTT
>-|14|-|TRBJ2-7|TRBV6-4
CASSDSGATYEQYF
TGTGCCAGCAGTGACTCCGGGGCAACCTACGAGCAGTACTTC
>-|17|-|TRBJ2-1|TRBV9
CASSVDTVPRSYNEQFF
TGTGCCAGCAGCGTAGATACGGTTCCCCGCTCCTACAATGAGCAGTTCTTC
>-|13|-|TRBJ1-1|TRBV28
CASSLQGHTEAFF
TGTGCCAGCAGTTTGCAGGGGCACACTGAAGCTTTCTTT
>-|15|-|TRBJ1-1|TRBV5-6
CASSLVGVMGIEAFF
TGTGCCAGCAGCTTGGTGGGGGTAATGGGGATAGAAGCTTTCTTT
>-|12|-|TRBJ1-2|TRBV30
CAWSVSAYGYTF
TGTGCCTGGAGCGTCAGTGCCTATGGCTACACCTTC
>-|17|-|TRBJ1-5|TRBV5-8
CASSLVQGRGFDQPQHF
TGTGCCAGCAGCTTGGTGCAGGGTAGAGGGTTCGACCAGCCCCAGCATTTT
>TRBD1|15|-|TRBJ1-2|TRBV6-5
CASSSGTGTNYGYTF
TGTGCCAGCAGCTCCGGGACAGGGACTAACTATGGCTACACCTTC
>-|14|-|TRBJ2-7|TRBV5-8
CASSLRQALNEQYF
TGTGCCAGCAGCTTACGTCAGGCCCTCAACGAGCAGTACTTC
>-|14|-|TRBJ2-5|TRBV5-5
CASSSRTEEMTQYF
TGTGCCAGCAGCTCCCGGACAGAGGAGATGACCCAGTACTTC
>-|14|-|TRBJ2-7|TRBV18
CASSHTGGAYEQYF
TGTGCCAGCTCTCACACAGGAGGTGCCTACGAGCAGTACTTC
>-|15|-|TRBJ2-1|TRBV14
CASSQDLGPYNEQFF
TGTGCCAGCAGCCAAGATCTGGGGCCCTACAATGAGCAGTTCTTC
>TRBD1|16|-|TRBJ1-3|TRBV18
CASSGAGQGDGNTIYF
TGTGCCAGCTCAGGGGCCGGACAGGGAGATGGAAACACCATATATTTT
>TRBD2|14|once|TRBJ2-7|TRBV10-2
CAADSSGSSYEQYF
TGCGCCGCAGACTCTAGCGGTAGCTCCTACGAGCAGTACTTC
>-|11|-|TRBJ1-2|TRBV6-5
CASTGNYGYTF
TGTGCCAGTACAGGAAACTATGGCTACACCTTC
>-|16|-|TRBJ2-1|TRBV11-2
CASSLGRGGITHEQFF
TGTGCCAGCAGCTTGGGTCGAGGGGGGATTACCCATGAGCAGTTCTTC
>-|15|-|TRBJ2-1|TRBV7-3
CASSRGLPSYNEQFF
TGTGCCAGCAGCCGCGGACTACCCTCCTACAATGAGCAGTTCTTC